A single sample is the source of the 26 T cell receptor beta chains below, sequenced in a study of long-term antiretroviral therapy in people with HIV. The immunoSEQ assay was v3.0, run at survey level. This table comes from immunoSEQ multiplex PCR, and its TCRdb copy is limited to in-frame clones, with some not included. The sample lists 15,000 or so clones, 65% to 85% occurring once. Sequenced material: unsorted PBMCs, taken 1.2 years before starting antiretroviral therapy. These receptors originate from a man aged 25-40 years with HIV.

The rearrangement joins TRBV5-4 to TRBJ2-5; no clear D. The CDR3 has 16 residues. Germline loops: CDR1 SGHNT, CDR2 YYREEE (reference sequence). The germline V and J ends were trimmed by 1 base and 1 base, with 14 bases remaining between them. The CDR3 sequence is CASSLRVGQTQETQYF. The CDR3, as DNA: TGTGCCAGCAGCTTGAGGGTGGGCCAGACCCAAGAGACCCAGTACTTC.

V usage is TRBV28 and J usage is TRBJ2-7; D ambiguous. Germline CDR1 MDHEN, CDR2 SYDVKM. The CDR3 consists of 12 residues. V was clipped by 2 bases and J by 2 bases, with 4 bases between them. The chain's CDR3 is CASSLNPYEQYF. For the CDR3, the DNA is TGTGCCAGCAGTTTAAACCCCTACGAGCAGTACTTC.

The CDR3 region has the DNA TGTGCCAGTAGTATAACGGTGGAAAAACTGTTTTTT. Translated, it gives CASSITVEKLFF. This chain uses TRBV19 with TRBJ1-4; D remains ambiguous. The CDR3 is 12 amino acids. Germline lookup yields CDR1 LNHDA and CDR2 SQIVND (reference sequence). V shed 2 bases and J shed 8 bases, with 6 bases lying between them.

This clone was counted a few times. V is TRBV18 and J is TRBJ1-2; TRBD1 matches at 12 bases. Germline lookup yields CDR1 KGHSH and CDR2 LQKENI. The trim removed 3 bases at V and 2 bases at J, leaving 7 bases unmatched. The CDR3 runs to 17 residues. DNA for the CDR3: TGTGCCAGCTCACCCGGGACAGGGGGCGATGTAAACTATGGCTACACCTTC. Protein product: CASSPGTGGDVNYGYTF.

The chain combines TRBV6-5 with TRBJ1-1, with D unclear. Germline loops: CDR1 MNHEY, CDR2 SVGAGI. Trimming shortened V by 1 base and J by 3 bases, and 9 bases separated the two germline ends. The CDR3 spans 14 residues. In nucleotides, the CDR3 is TGTGCCAGCAGTTACTACATGGGAGACACTGAAGCTTTCTTT. This gives the protein CASSYYMGDTEAFF.

The gene calls are TRBV28 and TRBJ2-3; TRBD2 matches at 10 bases. The CDR3 is made up of 16 amino acids. With 5 bases clipped from V and 5 bases from J, the junction kept 10 bases outside the gene matches. The germline V gene has CDR1 MDHEN and CDR2 SYDVKM. CDR3 residues: CASSPSSGRLGDTQYF. CDR3 coding DNA: TGTGCCAGCAGTCCAAGTAGCGGGAGGCTGGGAGATACGCAGTATTTT.

This chain joins TRBV6-5 and TRBJ2-5; D may be TRBD2 (5 bases). V lost 0 bases, J lost 4 bases, and 12 bases lay in between. Germline lookup yields CDR1 MNHEY and CDR2 SVGAGI. This CDR3 is built from 15 residues. The CDR3 sequence: CASSYSGGQLETQYF. The DNA of the CDR3 is TGTGCCAGCAGTTACTCGGGCGGGCAGTTAGAGACCCAGTACTTC.

The V and J genes are TRBV5-8 and TRBJ1-2, with D possibly being TRBD1 (5 bases). The CDR3 has 15 amino acids. Per the germline V gene, CDR1 is SGHTS and CDR2 is YDEGEE. Trimming removed 3 bases from V and 0 bases from J, with 12 bases in between. The CDR3 nucleotides are TGTGCCAGCAGCTCTCGGGACGGCTCTAACTATGGCTACACCTTC. It encodes CASSSRDGSNYGYTF. The full variable domain, rest sourced from reference TRBV5-8 and TRBJ1-2, is EAGVTQSPTHLIKTRGQQATLRCSPISGHTSVYWYQQALGLGLQFLLWYDEGEERNRGNFPPRFSGRQFPNYSSELNVNALELEDSALYLCASSSRDGSNYGYTFGSGTRLTVV.

The J gene is TRBJ1-3, the V gene TRBV4-1; D may be TRBD1 (6 bases). This CDR3 has 14 amino acids. Germline V gene data show CDR1 as MGHRA and CDR2 as YSYEKL. The V and J ends lost 4 bases and 2 bases respectively, with 9 bases between them. The CDR3 loop is CASSPGQTGNTIYF. Here the CDR3 DNA reads TGCGCCAGCAGCCCCGGACAGACTGGAAACACCATATATTTT.

The chain has TRBV6-6 and TRBJ2-1, with no clear D. CDR1 and CDR2 from the germline V gene are MNHNY and SVGAGI (reference sequence). CDR3 length equals 16 residues. Trimming pared 0 bases from V and 0 bases from J, leaving 9 bases between. CDR3 DNA sequence: TGTGCCAGCAGTTACTCGAGGTTAAGCTCCTACAATGAGCAGTTCTTC. Translation: CASSYSRLSSYNEQFF.

The chain uses TRBV7-2 and TRBJ1-3, with TRBD1 matching 7 bases. Germline assignment: CDR1 SGHTA and CDR2 FQGNSA. V was clipped by 10 bases and J by 2 bases; unmatched bases: 8. The CDR3 covers 14 residues. In nucleotides, the CDR3 is TGTGCCATCAAGACGACAGGGACTGGAAACACCATATATTTT. Protein sequence: CAIKTTGTGNTIYF.

The rearrangement links TRBV13 to TRBJ2-2; unclear D gene. The CDR3 is 13 amino acids. Germline CDR1 PRHDT, CDR2 FYEKMQ (reference sequence). Trimming took off 2 bases at V and 6 bases at J, with 7 bases between the two ends. DNA for the CDR3: TGTGCCAGCAGCTTAATGGGCGCCGGGGAGCTGTTTTTT. Its protein is CASSLMGAGELFF.

The J gene is TRBJ2-3, the V gene TRBV7-9; D gene ambiguous. This CDR3 comprises 13 residues. With 5 bases removed from V and 6 bases from J, the gap between germline ends came to 12 bases. The germline V gene encodes CDR1 SEHNR and CDR2 FQNEAQ (reference sequence). CDR3 in amino acids: CASSPHPLDTQYF. The CDR3 DNA follows: TGTGCCAGCAGCCCGCACCCTTTGGATACGCAGTATTTT.

This chain uses TRBV27 with TRBJ2-7, with TRBD1 matching over 11 bases. Germline loops: CDR1 MNHEY, CDR2 SMNVEV (reference sequence). The length of the CDR3 is 14 residues. After removal of 5 bases from V and 6 bases from J, the junction contained 6 bases not matched to a gene. CDR3 sequence: CASSRGQGAFEQYF. For the CDR3, the DNA is TGTGCCAGCAGTCGAGGACAGGGGGCGTTCGAGCAGTACTTC.

This clone has more than one count but fewer than ten. The chain is built from TRBV11-1 and TRBJ1-3; maybe TRBD1 (5 bases). This CDR3 contains 13 residues. Germline V gene data show CDR1 as SGHAT and CDR2 as FQDESV (reference sequence). V was clipped by 7 bases and J by 0 bases, with 7 bases between them. DNA of the CDR3: TGTGCCAGCAAACAGGACTCTGGAAACACCATATATTTT. Translating it yields CASKQDSGNTIYF.

The chain is built from TRBV5-1 and TRBJ2-5, with TRBD2 as a possible D gene (5 bases). CDR1 is SGHRS, CDR2 YFSETQ, per germline. V lost 5 bases to trimming and J lost 3 bases, with 11 bases between them. This CDR3 has 13 amino acids. CDR3 nucleotide sequence: TGCGCCAGCAGTGAACTAGATGAAGAGACCCAGTACTTC. The encoded protein is CASSELDEETQYF. Using reference TRBV5-1 and TRBJ2-5 for the parts outside the CDR3, the full variable domain is KAGVTQTPRYLIKTRGQQVTLSCSPISGHRSVSWYQQTPGQGLQFLFEYFSETQRNKGNFPGRFSGRQFSNSRSEMNVSTLELGDSALYLCASSELDEETQYFGPGTRLLVL.

The V call is TRBV7-9, the J call TRBJ2-7; D assignment may be TRBD1 or TRBD2 (5 bases each). This CDR3 region has 14 residues. Germline values: CDR1 SEHNR, CDR2 FQNEAQ (reference sequence). Trimming shortened V by 5 bases and J by 4 bases, and 15 bases separated the two germline ends. CDR3 in DNA: TGTGCCAGCAGCCCGTCGGGGCCTGGGTACGAGCAGTACTTC. Its translation is CASSPSGPGYEQYF. Based on the CDR3 plus reference TRBV7-9 and TRBJ2-7, the full variable domain is DTGVSQNPRHKITKRGQNVTFRCDPISEHNRLYWYRQTLGQGPEFLTYFQNEAQLEKSRLLSDRFSAERPKGSFSTLEIQRTEQGDSAMYLCASSPSGPGYEQYFGPGTRLTVT.

The genes are TRBV2 and TRBJ2-7; a possible D gene is TRBD1 (6 bases). Germline V gene sequence: CDR1 SNHLY, CDR2 FYNNEI. Deletions cut 10 bases from V and 1 base from J, with 17 bases between. The CDR3 has 14 residues. Here the CDR3 reads CAIRGQSPSYEQYF. CDR3 nucleotide sequence: TGTGCCATTCGAGGACAGTCTCCTTCCTACGAGCAGTACTTC.

CDR3: CASSRSGRALGEQYF. The CDR3 coding sequence is TGTGCCAGCAGCCGTAGCGGGAGGGCCCTCGGAGAGCAGTACTTC. The chain combines TRBV4-2 with TRBJ2-7; 11 nucleotides match TRBD2. V dropped 4 bases and J dropped 7; count of bases not matched to a gene: 9. CDR3 size: 15 residues. Germline CDR1 is LGHNA and CDR2 is YNFKEQ.

This chain connects TRBV29-1 to TRBJ2-2; D uncertain. Trimming pared 4 bases from V and 5 bases from J, leaving 5 bases between. Germline V gene lookup returns CDR1 SQVTM and CDR2 ANQGSEA. This CDR3 is built from 11 residues. CDR3 nucleotides: TGCAGCGTTGCATTTACCGGGGAGCTGTTTTTT. This gives the protein CSVAFTGELFF.

This chain joins TRBV6-1 and TRBJ2-2; D not resolved. Germline V gene sequence: CDR1 MNHNS, CDR2 SASEGT. The CDR3 totals 13 residues. V was pared by 3 bases and J by 7 bases, with 9 bases between. DNA of the CDR3: TGTGCCAGCAGTGATGGGTTTGACGGGGAGCTGTTTTTT. It specifies CASSDGFDGELFF.

This chain joins TRBV16 and TRBJ1-5; D is possibly TRBD1 (5 bases). Trimming cost V 4 bases and J 5 bases, with 9 bases left between them. This CDR3 has 13 amino acids. In germline, CDR1 is KGHSY, CDR2 FQNENV. Here the CDR3 DNA reads TGTGCCAGCAGCCGCGACAGAGATCAGCCCCAGCATTTT. Protein product: CASSRDRDQPQHF.

The chain uses TRBV27 and TRBJ1-5, with D perhaps matching TRBD1 (5 bases). CDR1 and CDR2 (germline): MNHEY, SMNVEV (reference sequence). V lost 3 bases to trimming and J lost 6 bases, with 12 bases between them. This CDR3 is 14 amino acids long. The CDR3 sequence: CASSFLGGAQPQHF. DNA of the CDR3: TGTGCCAGCAGTTTTCTCGGGGGTGCTCAGCCCCAGCATTTT.

The chain couples TRBV29-1 to TRBJ2-3; D perhaps matches TRBD2 (7 bases). There are 12 residues in the CDR3. Trimming took off 4 bases at V and 5 bases at J, with 10 bases between the two ends. The V gene's germline CDR1 is SQVTM and CDR2 ANQGSEA. CDR3 residues: CSVGGGGDTQYF. DNA of the CDR3: TGCAGCGTTGGGGGGGGCGGAGATACGCAGTATTTT.

The V call is TRBV15, the J call TRBJ2-3, with 9 positions matching TRBD2. Germline CDR1 is LNHNV and CDR2 is YYDKDF (reference sequence). The V and J ends lost 6 bases and 3 bases, in that order; junction bases with no gene match: 7. The CDR3 runs to 15 residues. As DNA, the CDR3 is TGTGCCACCAGTTTGGCGGGAGGGCCAACAGATACGCAGTATTTT. Amino acid sequence: CATSLAGGPTDTQYF.

The CDR3 region is CAISDPGDTIYF. As DNA, the CDR3 is TGTGCCATCAGTGATCCGGGGGACACCATATATTTT. This sequence joins TRBV10-3 and TRBJ1-3, with D possibly being TRBD1 (5 bases). The CDR3 is 12 residues long. Germline-derived CDR1 and CDR2 are ENHRY and SYGVKD. The V end lost 3 bases, the J end lost 8 bases, and 8 bases lay between the germline ends.